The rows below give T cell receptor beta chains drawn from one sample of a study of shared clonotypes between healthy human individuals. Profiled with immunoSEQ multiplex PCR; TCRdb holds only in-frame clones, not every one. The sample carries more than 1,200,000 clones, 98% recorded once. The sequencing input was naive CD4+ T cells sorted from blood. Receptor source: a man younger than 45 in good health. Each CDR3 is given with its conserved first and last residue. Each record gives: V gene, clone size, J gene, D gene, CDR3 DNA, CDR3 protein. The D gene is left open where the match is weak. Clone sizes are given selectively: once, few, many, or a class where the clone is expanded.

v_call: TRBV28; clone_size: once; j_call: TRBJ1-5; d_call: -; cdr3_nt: TGTGCCAGCCATGTCACCTCAGGGGTAGCAATCAATCAGCCCCAGCATTTT; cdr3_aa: CASHVTSGVAINQPQHF
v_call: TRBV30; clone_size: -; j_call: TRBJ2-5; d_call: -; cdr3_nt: TGTGCCTTCTCCGGAGGAGACCAAGAGACCCAGTACTTC; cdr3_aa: CAFSGGDQETQYF
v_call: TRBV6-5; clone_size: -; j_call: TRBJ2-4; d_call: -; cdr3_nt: TGTGCCAGCAGTTATCGGGCGGCCAAAAACATTCAGTACTTC; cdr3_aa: CASSYRAAKNIQYF
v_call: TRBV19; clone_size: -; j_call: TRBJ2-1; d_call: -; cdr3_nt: TGTGCCAGTAGTGGACAGTCCTACAATGAGCAGTTCTTC; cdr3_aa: CASSGQSYNEQFF
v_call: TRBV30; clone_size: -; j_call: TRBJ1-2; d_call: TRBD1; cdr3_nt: TGTGCCTGGAGTGTGCACAGGGGAATTAACTATGGCTACACCTTC; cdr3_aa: CAWSVHRGINYGYTF
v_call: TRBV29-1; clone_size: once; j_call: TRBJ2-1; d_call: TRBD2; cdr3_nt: TGCAGCGTACGCGGGAGGAACTACAATGAGCAGTTCTTC; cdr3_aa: CSVRGRNYNEQFF
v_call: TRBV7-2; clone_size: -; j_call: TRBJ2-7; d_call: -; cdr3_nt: TGTGCCAGCAGCCCAGGGGGCGGGAGGGCCTACGAGCAGTACTTC; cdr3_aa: CASSPGGGRAYEQYF
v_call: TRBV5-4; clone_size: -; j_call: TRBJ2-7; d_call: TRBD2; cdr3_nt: TGTGCCAGCAGCTTGGAACTAGCGGGAGGTATTTCCGCATCATATACCGAGCAGTACTTC; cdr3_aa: CASSLELAGGISASYTEQYF
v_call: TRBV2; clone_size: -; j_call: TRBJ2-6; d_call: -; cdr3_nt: TGTGCCAGGGAAACAGGGCCTGGGGCCAACGTCCTGACTTTC; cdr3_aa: CARETGPGANVLTF
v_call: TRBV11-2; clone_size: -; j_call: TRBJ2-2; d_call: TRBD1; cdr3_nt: TGTGCCAGCAGCCGGGGACAGGGGGGAACCGGGGAGCTGTTTTTT; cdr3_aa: CASSRGQGGTGELFF
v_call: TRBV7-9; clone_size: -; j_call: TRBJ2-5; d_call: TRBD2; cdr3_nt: TGTGCTGGGGGGCTAGCGGGAGGAGAGACCCAGTACTTC; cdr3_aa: CAGGLAGGETQYF
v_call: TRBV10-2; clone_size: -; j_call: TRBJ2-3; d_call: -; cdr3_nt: TGCGCCAGCAGCTCTCCCGGGATTATCGGGGCTAGCACAGATACGCAGTATTTT; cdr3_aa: CASSSPGIIGASTDTQYF
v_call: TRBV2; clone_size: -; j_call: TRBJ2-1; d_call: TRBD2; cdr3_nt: TGTGCCAGCACCCTCCGTGGAACTAGCGGGAGATCGAATGAGCAGTTCTTC; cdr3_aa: CASTLRGTSGRSNEQFF
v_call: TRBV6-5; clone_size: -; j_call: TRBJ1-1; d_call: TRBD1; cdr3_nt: TGTGCCAGCAGTTACCAGGGGGCAATGGTGAACACTGAAGCTTTCTTT; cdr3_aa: CASSYQGAMVNTEAFF
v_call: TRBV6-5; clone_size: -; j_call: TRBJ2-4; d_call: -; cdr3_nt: TGTGCCAGCAGTTACTCGGGTGGAACCAAAAACATTCAGTACTTC; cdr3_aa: CASSYSGGTKNIQYF
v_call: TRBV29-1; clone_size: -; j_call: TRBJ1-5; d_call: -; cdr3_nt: TGCAGCGTTGGACAGGCGGACAATCAGCCCCAGCATTTT; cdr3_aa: CSVGQADNQPQHF
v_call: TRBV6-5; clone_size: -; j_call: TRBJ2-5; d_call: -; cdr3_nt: TGTGCCAGCGGCAAACGAGAGACCCAGTACTTC; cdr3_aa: CASGKRETQYF
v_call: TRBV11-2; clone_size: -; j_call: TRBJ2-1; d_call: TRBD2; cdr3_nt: TGTGCCAGCAGACGAGGGACTAGCGGCTTGGTCGGGCAGTTCTTC; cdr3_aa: CASRRGTSGLVGQFF
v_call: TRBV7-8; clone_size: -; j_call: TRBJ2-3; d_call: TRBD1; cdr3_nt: TGTGCCAGCAGCTTAGTGGGACAGGGCACAGATACGCAGTATTTT; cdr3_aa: CASSLVGQGTDTQYF
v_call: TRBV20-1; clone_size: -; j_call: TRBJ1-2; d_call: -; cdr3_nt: TGCAGTGCTAGAGATCTGGGGGGCTACACCTTC; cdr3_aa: CSARDLGGYTF
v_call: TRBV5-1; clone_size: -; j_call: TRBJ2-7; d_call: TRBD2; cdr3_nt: TGCGCCAGCAGCTTTATGCTAGCGGCCAGCTCCTACGAGCAGTACTTC; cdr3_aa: CASSFMLAASSYEQYF
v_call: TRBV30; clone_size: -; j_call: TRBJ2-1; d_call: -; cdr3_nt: TGTGCCAGGGAGGACAGTCTATACAATGAGCAGTTCTTC; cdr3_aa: CAREDSLYNEQFF
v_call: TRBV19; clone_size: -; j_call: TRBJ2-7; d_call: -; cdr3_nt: TGTGCCAGTAGTATCTTGACGGGCCCCTACGAGCAGTACTTC; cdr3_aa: CASSILTGPYEQYF
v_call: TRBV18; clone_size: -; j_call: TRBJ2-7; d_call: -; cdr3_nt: TGTGCCAGCTCACCCCCGTCGATCCCCTACGAGCAGTACTTC; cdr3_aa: CASSPPSIPYEQYF
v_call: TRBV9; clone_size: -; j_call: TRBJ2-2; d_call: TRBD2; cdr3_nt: TGTGCCAGCAGCGTAGTAGTGGGGGGACTAGCGGGCTCCGGGGAGCTGTTTTTT; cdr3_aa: CASSVVVGGLAGSGELFF